This T cell receptor (beta chain) was documented in a study of T cells in Graves' hyperthyroidism and ophthalmopathy. This clonotype was counted only a few times. RNA transcripts served as the template for amplifying TCR beta CDR3 regions. Using the HTBI primer set, a first-round RT-PCR was run on the TCR CDR3. TCRdb used MiXCR to reprocess the multiplex PCR reads, holding one entry per CDR3 protein. The sample consists of approximately 620,000 distinct CDR3 sequences, about 14% of them appearing once. Thyroid ultrasound, orbital computed tomography, clinical symptoms, and serum thyroxine and TRAb underpinned diagnoses. This CDR3 has 16 amino acids. J was trimmed by 5 bases and V by 6 bases; bases with no gene match: 12. Germline V CDR1 and CDR2: SGHDT, YYEEEE.

The TCR was taken from a woman in her 30s with Graves' hyperthyroidism that later progressed to Graves' ophthalmopathy. The chain is built from TRBV5-6 and TRBJ2-1; 9 nucleotides agree with TRBD1. The sequenced material came from blood. CDR3 protein: CASTRTGDAMDNEQFF. CDR3 nucleotides: TGTGCCAGCACACGGACAGGGGACGCTATGGACAATGAGCAGTTCTTC.